The 10 T cell receptor beta chains reported below all come from one sample, sequenced in a study of T cell changes during pregnancy in multiple sclerosis. The method was immunoSEQ multiplex PCR; TCRdb's version includes in-frame clones alone and lacks a portion of them. The sample yields approximately 30,000 clones, about nine tenths seen once. The source was CD8+ T cells from peripheral blood mononuclear cells, collected before pregnancy. These receptors were collected from a female donor with multiple sclerosis, enrolled in a pregnancy study.

This sequence joins TRBV5-6 and TRBJ2-3; 8 bases fit TRBD1. This CDR3 contains 16 residues. Germline assignment: CDR1 SGHDT and CDR2 YYEEEE. The V segment lost 1 base and the J segment 4 bases; nucleotides outside the gene matches: 8. DNA for the CDR3: TGTGCCAGCAGCTTGAGGACAGGGTTGGTTGCAGATACGCAGTATTTT. Translation gives CASSLRTGLVADTQYF.

The chain uses TRBV6-6 and TRBJ1-4; D is possibly TRBD1 (6 bases). Germline V gene lookup returns CDR1 MNHNY and CDR2 SVGAGI (reference sequence). This CDR3 has 14 residues. The V end lost 6 bases, the J end lost 0 bases, and 8 bases lay between the germline ends. Here the CDR3 reads CASRDSATNEKLFF. The CDR3 DNA reads TGTGCCAGCAGGGACAGTGCAACTAATGAAAAACTGTTTTTT.

V usage is TRBV7-3 and J usage is TRBJ2-2; possibly TRBD2 for D (6 bases). Germline loops: CDR1 SGHTA, CDR2 FQGTGA. V lost 5 bases, J lost 3 bases, and 7 bases lay in between. This CDR3 has 13 residues. This chain's CDR3 is CASSPGDTGELFF. In DNA, the CDR3 is TGTGCCAGCAGCCCGGGGGACACCGGGGAGCTGTTTTTT.

This clone appeared a single time. The chain couples TRBV7-3 to TRBJ1-1; 9 bases map to TRBD1. Germline loops: CDR1 SGHTA, CDR2 FQGTGA. The CDR3 runs 13 residues. Trimming took 6 bases from V and 5 from J; bases not matched to a gene: 4. Written as DNA, the CDR3 is TGTGCCAGCAGTGCCGGGACAGGGACTGAAGCTTTCTTT. Its translation: CASSAGTGTEAFF.

V usage is TRBV4-1 and J usage is TRBJ1-4, with 9 nucleotides matching TRBD1. V lost 3 bases, J lost 5 bases, and 1 base stayed unmatched. CDR1 and CDR2 from the germline V gene are MGHRA and YSYEKL. This CDR3 region has 14 residues. CDR3 nucleotides: TGCGCCAGCAGCCACGGGACAGGGAATGAAAAACTGTTTTTT. As protein: CASSHGTGNEKLFF.

This chain uses TRBV10-3 with TRBJ2-7; 8 bases map to TRBD1. Germline V lookup: CDR1 ENHRY, CDR2 SYGVKD. J gave up 5 bases and V 3 bases, and 9 bases lay outside the gene matches. This CDR3 contains 15 residues. As DNA, the CDR3 is TGTGCCATCAGTGACCCCGGGACAGGTAGGGACGAGCAGTACTTC. It is translated as CAISDPGTGRDEQYF.

This chain connects TRBV7-2 to TRBJ1-2; the D gene is possibly TRBD1 (5 bases). CDR1 SGHTA and CDR2 FQGNSA come from the germline V gene. The CDR3 is 17 residues long. V was shortened by 7 bases and J by 3 bases, with 24 bases between the two germline ends. This CDR3 is CASIPPLVPDRDYGYTF. In DNA, the CDR3 is TGTGCCAGCATCCCACCTTTAGTCCCCGACAGAGACTATGGCTACACCTTC.

The rearrangement links TRBV7-9 to TRBJ1-1; TRBD1 matches 9 bases. Per germline, CDR1 SEHNR and CDR2 FQNEAQ (reference sequence). The CDR3 is made up of 15 amino acids. Trimming removed 0 bases from V and 4 bases from J; junction bases left unmatched: 3. CDR3 nucleotides: TGTGCCAGCAGCTTAGCACAGGGGGCGACCACTGAAGCTTTCTTT. Encoded protein: CASSLAQGATTEAFF.

In its sample, this clone was seen a few times. The gene calls are TRBV6-4 and TRBJ2-2; 9 bases match TRBD1. Germline V gene sequence: CDR1 MRHNA, CDR2 SNTAGT. Losses at the gene ends were 5 bases for V and 5 bases for J; bases not matched to a gene: 3. The CDR3 totals 14 residues. In nucleotides, the CDR3 is TGTGCCAGCAGTAGGACAGGGGAGACCGGGGAGCTGTTTTTT. Translating it yields CASSRTGETGELFF.

The chain combines TRBV7-6 with TRBJ2-7; 11 bases map to TRBD2. Germline values: CDR1 SGHVS, CDR2 FNYEAQ. The V gene end was trimmed by 6 bases and the J gene end by 4 bases; junction bases not matched to a gene: 8. This CDR3 has 15 residues. The CDR3 reads CASRILAGDGYEQYF. The CDR3 DNA reads TGTGCCAGCAGAATACTAGCGGGAGATGGGTACGAGCAGTACTTC.